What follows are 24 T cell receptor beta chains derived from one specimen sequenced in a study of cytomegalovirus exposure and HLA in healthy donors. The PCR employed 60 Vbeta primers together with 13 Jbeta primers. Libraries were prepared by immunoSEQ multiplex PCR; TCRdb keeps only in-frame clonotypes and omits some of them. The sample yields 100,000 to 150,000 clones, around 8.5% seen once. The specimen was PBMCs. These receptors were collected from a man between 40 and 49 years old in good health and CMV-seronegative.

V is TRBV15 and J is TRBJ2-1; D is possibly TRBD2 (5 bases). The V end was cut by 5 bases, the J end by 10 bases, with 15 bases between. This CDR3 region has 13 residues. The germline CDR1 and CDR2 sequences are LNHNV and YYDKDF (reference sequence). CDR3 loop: CATSVVRDFEQFF. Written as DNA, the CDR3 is TGTGCCACCAGCGTGGTACGGGATTTCGAGCAGTTCTTC.

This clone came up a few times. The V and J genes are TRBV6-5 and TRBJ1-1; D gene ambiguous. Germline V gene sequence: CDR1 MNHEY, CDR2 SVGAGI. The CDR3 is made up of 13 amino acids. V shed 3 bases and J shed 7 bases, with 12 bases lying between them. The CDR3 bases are TGTGCCAGCAGTTATGCGGGGTTTGGTGAAGCTTTCTTT. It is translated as CASSYAGFGEAFF.

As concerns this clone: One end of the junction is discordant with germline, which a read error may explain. CDR3 bases: TGTGCCAGCAGTCTATGGGACAGGGGGTTGCTCTCGCGCTCCTATAATTCACCCCTCCACTTT. It yields the protein CASSLWDRGLLSRSYNSPLHF. V and J are TRBV28 and TRBJ1-6; 11 nucleotides align to TRBD1. This CDR3 spans 21 amino acids. Per the germline V gene, CDR1 is MDHEN and CDR2 is SYDVKM. Looking up the rest from reference TRBV28 and TRBJ1-6 gives the full variable domain: DVKVTQSSRYLVKRTGEKVFLECVQDMDHENMFWYRQDPGLGLRLIYFSYDVKMKEKGDIPEGYSVSREKKERFSLILESASTNQTSMYLCASSLWDRGLLSRSYNSPLHFGNGTRLTVT.

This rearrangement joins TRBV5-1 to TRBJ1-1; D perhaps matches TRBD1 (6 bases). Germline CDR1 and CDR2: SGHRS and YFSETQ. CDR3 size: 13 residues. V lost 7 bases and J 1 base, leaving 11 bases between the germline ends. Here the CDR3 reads CASRRTANTEAFF. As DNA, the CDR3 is TGCGCCAGCCGCAGGACAGCGAACACTGAAGCTTTCTTT.

CDR3 loop: CASSLGQSSYEQYF. The CDR3 DNA follows: TGTGCCAGCAGCTTAGGACAGAGCTCCTACGAGCAGTACTTC. The V gene is TRBV7-9, the J gene TRBJ2-7, with D possibly matching TRBD1 (5 bases). The CDR3 has 14 amino acids. Germline CDR1 SEHNR, CDR2 FQNEAQ (reference sequence). V was clipped by 1 base and J by 0 bases, with 7 bases between them.

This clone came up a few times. The CDR3 reads CASSLAGRASADTQYF. The CDR3 DNA reads as TGCGCCAGCAGCTTGGCCGGGAGGGCAAGTGCAGATACGCAGTATTTT. The genes are TRBV5-1 and TRBJ2-3, with 8 bases lining up with TRBD2. The V and J ends lost 0 bases and 4 bases, in that order; junction bases with no gene match: 7. Germline-derived CDR1 and CDR2 are SGHRS and YFSETQ. The CDR3 has 16 amino acids.

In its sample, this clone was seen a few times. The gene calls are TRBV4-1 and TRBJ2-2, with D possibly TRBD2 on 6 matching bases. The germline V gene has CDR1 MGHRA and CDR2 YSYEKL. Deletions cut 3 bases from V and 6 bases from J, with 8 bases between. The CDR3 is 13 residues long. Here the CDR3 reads CASSQTRAGELFF. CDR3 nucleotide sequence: TGCGCCAGCAGCCAGACTAGGGCCGGGGAGCTGTTTTTT.

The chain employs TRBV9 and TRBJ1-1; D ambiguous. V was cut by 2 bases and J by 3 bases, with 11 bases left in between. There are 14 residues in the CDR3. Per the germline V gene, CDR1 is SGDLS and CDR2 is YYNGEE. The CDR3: CASSVTDTDTEAFF. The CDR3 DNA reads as TGTGCCAGCAGCGTCACCGACACTGACACTGAAGCTTTCTTT.

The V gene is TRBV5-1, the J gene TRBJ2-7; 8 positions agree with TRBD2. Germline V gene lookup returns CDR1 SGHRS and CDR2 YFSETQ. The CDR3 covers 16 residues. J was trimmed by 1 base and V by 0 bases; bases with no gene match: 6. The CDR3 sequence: CASSLVVAGSSYEQYF. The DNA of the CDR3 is TGCGCCAGCAGCTTGGTGGTAGCGGGGAGTTCCTACGAGCAGTACTTC. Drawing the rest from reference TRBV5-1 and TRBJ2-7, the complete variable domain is KAGVTQTPRYLIKTRGQQVTLSCSPISGHRSVSWYQQTPGQGLQFLFEYFSETQRNKGNFPGRFSGRQFSNSRSEMNVSTLELGDSALYLCASSLVVAGSSYEQYFGPGTRLTVT.

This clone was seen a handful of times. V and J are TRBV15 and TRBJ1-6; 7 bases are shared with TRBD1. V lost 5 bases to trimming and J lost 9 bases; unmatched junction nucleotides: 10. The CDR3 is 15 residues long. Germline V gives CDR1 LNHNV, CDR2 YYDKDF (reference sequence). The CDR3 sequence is CATSAATGTVSPLHF. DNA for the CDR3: TGTGCCACCAGCGCGGCGACAGGGACGGTTTCACCCCTCCACTTT.

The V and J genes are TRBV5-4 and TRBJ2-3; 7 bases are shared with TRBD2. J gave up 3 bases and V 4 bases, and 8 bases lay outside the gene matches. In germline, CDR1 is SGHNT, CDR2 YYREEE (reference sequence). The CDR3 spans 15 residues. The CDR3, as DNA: TGTGCCAGCAGCCCCAGGGACTACCGTACAGATACGCAGTATTTT. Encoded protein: CASSPRDYRTDTQYF.

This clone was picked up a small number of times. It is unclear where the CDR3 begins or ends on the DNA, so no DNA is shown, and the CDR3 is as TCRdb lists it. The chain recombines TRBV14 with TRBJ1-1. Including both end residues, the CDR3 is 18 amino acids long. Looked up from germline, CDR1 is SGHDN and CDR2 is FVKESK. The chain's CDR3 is CASSQDSVRGPRNTEAFF.

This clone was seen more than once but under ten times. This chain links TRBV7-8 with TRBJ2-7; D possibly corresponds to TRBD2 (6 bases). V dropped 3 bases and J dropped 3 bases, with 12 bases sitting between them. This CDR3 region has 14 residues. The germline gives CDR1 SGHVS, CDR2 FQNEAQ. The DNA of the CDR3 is TGTGCCAGCAGCTTTCCTAGCGAAAACTACGAGCAGTACTTC. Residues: CASSFPSENYEQYF.

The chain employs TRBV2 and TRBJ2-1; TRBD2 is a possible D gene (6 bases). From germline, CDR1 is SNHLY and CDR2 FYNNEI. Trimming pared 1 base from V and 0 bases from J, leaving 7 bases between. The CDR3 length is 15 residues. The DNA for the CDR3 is TGTGCCAGCAGTGAAGTGGGGGGCTCCTACAATGAGCAGTTCTTC. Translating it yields CASSEVGGSYNEQFF.

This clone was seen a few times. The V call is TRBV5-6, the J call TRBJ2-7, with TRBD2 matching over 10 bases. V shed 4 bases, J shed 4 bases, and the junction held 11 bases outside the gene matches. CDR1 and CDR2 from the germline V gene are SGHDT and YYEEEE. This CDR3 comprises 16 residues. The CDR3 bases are TGTGCCAGCAGCCGTTTCGTAGCGGGGGGCGTATACGAGCAGTACTTC. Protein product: CASSRFVAGGVYEQYF.

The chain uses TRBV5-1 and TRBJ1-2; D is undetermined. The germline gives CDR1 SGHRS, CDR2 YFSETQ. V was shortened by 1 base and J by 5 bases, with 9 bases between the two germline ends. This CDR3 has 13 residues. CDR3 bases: TGCGCCAGCAGCTTGCGGCCGGGGTATGGCTACACCTTC. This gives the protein CASSLRPGYGYTF.

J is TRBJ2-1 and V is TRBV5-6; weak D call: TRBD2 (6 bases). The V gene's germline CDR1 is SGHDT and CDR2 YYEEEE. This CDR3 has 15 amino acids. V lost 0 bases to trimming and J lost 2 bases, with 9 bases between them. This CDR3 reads CASSLDGGTYNEQFF. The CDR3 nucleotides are TGTGCCAGCAGCTTGGATGGGGGGACCTACAATGAGCAGTTCTTC.

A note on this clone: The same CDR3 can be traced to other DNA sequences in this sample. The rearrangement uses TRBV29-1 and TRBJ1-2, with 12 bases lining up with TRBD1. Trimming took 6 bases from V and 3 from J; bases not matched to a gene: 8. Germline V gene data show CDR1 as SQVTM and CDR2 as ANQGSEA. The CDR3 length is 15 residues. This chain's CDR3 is CSVAGTGGEDYGYTF. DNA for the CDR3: TGCAGCGTCGCCGGGACAGGGGGCGAGGACTATGGCTACACCTTC.

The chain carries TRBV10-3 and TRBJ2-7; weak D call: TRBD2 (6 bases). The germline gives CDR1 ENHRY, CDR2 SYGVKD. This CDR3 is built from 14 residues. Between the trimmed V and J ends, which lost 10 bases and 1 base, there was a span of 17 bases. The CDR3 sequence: CATTRGTESYEQYF. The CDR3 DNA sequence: TGTGCCACTACCCGGGGGACGGAGTCCTACGAGCAGTACTTC.

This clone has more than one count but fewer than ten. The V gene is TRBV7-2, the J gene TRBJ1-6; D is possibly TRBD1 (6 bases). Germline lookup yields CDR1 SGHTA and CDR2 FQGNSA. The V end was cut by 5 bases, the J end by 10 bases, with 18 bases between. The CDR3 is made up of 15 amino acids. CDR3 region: CASSPDKYRESPLHF. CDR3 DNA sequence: TGTGCCAGCAGCCCGGATAAATACAGGGAGTCACCCCTCCACTTT.

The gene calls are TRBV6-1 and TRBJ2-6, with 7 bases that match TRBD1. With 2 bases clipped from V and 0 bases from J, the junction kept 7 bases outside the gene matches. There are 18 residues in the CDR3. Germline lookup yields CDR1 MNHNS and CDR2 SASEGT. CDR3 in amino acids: CASSEIRGQSSGANVLTF. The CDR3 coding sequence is TGTGCCAGCAGTGAAATAAGGGGACAGAGCTCTGGGGCCAACGTCCTGACTTTC.

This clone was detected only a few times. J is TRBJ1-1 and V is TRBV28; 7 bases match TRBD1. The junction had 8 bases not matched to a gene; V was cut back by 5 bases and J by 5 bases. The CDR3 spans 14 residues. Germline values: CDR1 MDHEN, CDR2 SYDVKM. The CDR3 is CASSPRQGRTEAFF. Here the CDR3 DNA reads TGTGCCAGCAGTCCACGACAGGGCCGGACTGAAGCTTTCTTT.

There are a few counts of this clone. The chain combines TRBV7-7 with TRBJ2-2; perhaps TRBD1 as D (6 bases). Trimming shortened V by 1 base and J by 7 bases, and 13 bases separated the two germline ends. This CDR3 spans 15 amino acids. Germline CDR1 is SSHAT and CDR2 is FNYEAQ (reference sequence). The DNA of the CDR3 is TGTGCCAGCAGCTTAGTCGCACAGGGTGGCGGGGAGCTGTTTTTT. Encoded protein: CASSLVAQGGGELFF. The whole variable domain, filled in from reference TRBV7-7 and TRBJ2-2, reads GAGVSQSPRYKVTKRGQDVTLRCDPISSHATLYWYQQALGQGPEFLTYFNYEAQPDKSGLPSDRFSAERPEGSISTLTIQRTEQRDSAMYRCASSLVAQGGGELFFGEGSRLTVL.

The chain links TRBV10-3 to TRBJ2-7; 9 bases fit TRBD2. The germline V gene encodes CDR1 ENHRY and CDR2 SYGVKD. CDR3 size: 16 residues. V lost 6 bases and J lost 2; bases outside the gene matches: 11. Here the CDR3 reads CAIRWSGGRGPYEQYF. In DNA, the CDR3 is TGTGCCATCAGGTGGAGCGGGGGGCGGGGTCCCTACGAGCAGTACTTC.